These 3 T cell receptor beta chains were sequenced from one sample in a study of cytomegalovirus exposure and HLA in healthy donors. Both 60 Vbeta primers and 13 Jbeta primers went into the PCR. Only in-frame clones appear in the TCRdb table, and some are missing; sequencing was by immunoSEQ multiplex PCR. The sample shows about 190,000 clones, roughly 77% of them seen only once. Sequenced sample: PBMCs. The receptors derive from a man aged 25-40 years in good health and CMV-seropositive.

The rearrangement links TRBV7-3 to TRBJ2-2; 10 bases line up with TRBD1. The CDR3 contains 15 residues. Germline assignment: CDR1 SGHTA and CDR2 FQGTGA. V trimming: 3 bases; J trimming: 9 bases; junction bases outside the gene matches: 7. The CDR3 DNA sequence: TGTGCCAGCAGCTTGGGACAGGGGACAATCCGGGAGCTGTTTTTT. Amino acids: CASSLGQGTIRELFF.

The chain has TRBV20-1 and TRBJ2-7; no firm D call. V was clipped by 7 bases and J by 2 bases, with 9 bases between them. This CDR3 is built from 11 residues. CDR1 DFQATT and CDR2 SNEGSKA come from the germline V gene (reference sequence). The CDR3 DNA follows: TGCAGTGGGAGAGGCCCCTACGAGCAGTACTTC. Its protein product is CSGRGPYEQYF.

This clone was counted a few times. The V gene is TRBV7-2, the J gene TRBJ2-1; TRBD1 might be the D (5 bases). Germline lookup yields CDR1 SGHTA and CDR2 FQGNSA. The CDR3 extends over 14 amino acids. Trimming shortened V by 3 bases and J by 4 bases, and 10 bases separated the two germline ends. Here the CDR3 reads CASSFGQLYNEQFF. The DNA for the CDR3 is TGTGCCAGCAGCTTTGGACAACTTTACAATGAGCAGTTCTTC.